This entry is about one TCR beta chain. As yet, its antigen is unknown. This specimen comes from a study of T cells in Graves' hyperthyroidism and ophthalmopathy. Study-level findings and limits: Ophthalmopathy was identified by the model a median 6.5 months ahead of onset.

Uncontrolled infection, other autoimmune disease, pregnancy and lactation each barred patients from inclusion. Amplification of TCR beta CDR3 regions used RNA as the template. During a first-round RT-PCR of the TCR CDR3, the HTBI primer set was used. TCRdb used MiXCR to reprocess the multiplex PCR reads, holding one entry per CDR3 protein. This repertoire shows 500,000 or so distinct CDR3 sequences, about 16% found once; its top ten account for 25% to 35%. The TCR originated in a woman in her 30s with Graves' ophthalmopathy. The material sequenced was blood.

The CDR3 nucleotides read TGTGCCAGCAGTGACTCGATGGATGAGCAGTTCTTC. Translated, it gives CASSDSMDEQFF. The V and J genes are TRBV6-4 and TRBJ2-1; D is ambiguous. V lost 0 bases and J 8 bases, leaving 5 bases between the germline ends. CDR3 length: 12 residues. Germline V gene sequence: CDR1 MRHNA, CDR2 SNTAGT.